One and the same sample provided the 28 T cell receptor beta chains below, sequenced in a study of shared clonotypes between healthy human individuals. Here immunoSEQ multiplex PCR was the method, and the copy in TCRdb shows in-frame clones only, minus some. The data contain some 2,000,000 clones, over 85% of them singletons. Naive CD8 populations comprised CD45RO-negative cells positively selected for CCR7, excluding terminally differentiated effector memory CD45RA+ cells. The sequenced sample was naive CD8+ T cells sorted from blood. The source of these receptors is a man between 18 and 35 years old in good health.

The rearrangement uses TRBV7-6 and TRBJ2-7, with TRBD1 as a possible D gene (5 bases). The CDR3 sequence is 14 residues long. Between the trimmed V and J ends, which lost 8 bases and 3 bases, there was a span of 17 bases. CDR1 is SGHVS and CDR2 is FNYEAQ in the germline V gene. The CDR3 nucleotides read TGTGCCAGCTCCCAGGGTCCCAGTTACTACGAGCAGTACTTC. Residues: CASSQGPSYYEQYF.

The gene calls are TRBV5-6 and TRBJ2-4; D is perhaps TRBD2 (7 bases). Between the trimmed V and J ends, which lost 6 bases and 9 bases, there was a span of 19 bases. The CDR3 length is 14 residues. Germline V gene lookup returns CDR1 SGHDT and CDR2 YYEEEE. CDR3 nucleotides: TGTGCCAGCAACCCGGGGGGCTCCTCAATCATTCAGTACTTC. The encoded protein is CASNPGGSSIIQYF.

The V gene is TRBV2, the J gene TRBJ1-1; D is possibly TRBD1 (5 bases). Deletions cut 3 bases from V and 3 bases from J, with 8 bases between. The CDR3 spans 13 residues. CDR1 and CDR2 from the germline V gene are SNHLY and FYNNEI. Here the CDR3 reads CASSDGGDTEAFF. The CDR3 nucleotides are TGTGCCAGCAGTGACGGGGGGGACACTGAAGCTTTCTTT.

This chain links TRBV15 with TRBJ2-7, with D perhaps TRBD1 or TRBD2 (5 bases each). The V gene lost 1 base and the J gene lost 4 bases, with 17 bases spanning the gap. The CDR3 runs 16 residues. The germline V gene encodes CDR1 LNHNV and CDR2 YYDKDF (reference sequence). The CDR3 is CATSRAPEGQTYEQYF. DNA of the CDR3: TGTGCCACCAGCAGAGCCCCCGAGGGGCAAACGTACGAGCAGTACTTC. Full variable domain (missing parts from reference TRBV15 and TRBJ2-7): DAMVIQNPRYQVTQFGKPVTLSCSQTLNHNVMYWYQQKSSQAPKLLFHYYDKDFNNEADTPDNFQSRRPNTSFCFLDIRSPGLGDTAMYLCATSRAPEGQTYEQYFGPGTRLTVT.

CDR3 coding DNA: TGTGCCAGCAGTTACCGAGGGGAAAGCTCCTACGAGCAGTACTTC. Its translation: CASSYRGESSYEQYF. The chain employs TRBV6-6 and TRBJ2-7; D may correspond to TRBD1 or TRBD2 (5 bases each). The length of the CDR3 is 15 residues. Germline CDR1 MNHNY, CDR2 SVGAGI (reference sequence). Trimming took off 2 bases at V and 0 bases at J, with 11 bases between the two ends.

The J gene is TRBJ2-3, the V gene TRBV11-2; 7 positions agree with TRBD2. Trimming removed 5 bases from V and 2 bases from J; junction bases left unmatched: 10. The germline gives CDR1 SGHAT, CDR2 FQNNGV. This CDR3 region has 16 residues. CDR3 protein: CASSRAWTSNTDTQYF. The CDR3 nucleotides are TGTGCCAGCAGCCGCGCCTGGACTAGTAACACAGATACGCAGTATTTT.

A remark on this clone: Within the sample, other DNA sequences also encode this same CDR3. The genes are TRBV6-5 and TRBJ1-2; 9 bases fit TRBD1. V lost 2 bases to trimming and J lost 7 bases; unmatched junction nucleotides: 2. The germline CDR1 and CDR2 sequences are MNHEY and SVGAGI. The CDR3 is 13 amino acids. The CDR3 region is CASSYGTGSGYTF. The DNA of the CDR3 is TGTGCCAGCAGTTACGGGACAGGGTCTGGCTACACCTTC.

V usage is TRBV9 and J usage is TRBJ2-7; weak D call: TRBD2 (5 bases). This CDR3 spans 15 amino acids. From germline, CDR1 is SGDLS and CDR2 YYNGEE. Deletions cut 2 bases from V and 5 bases from J, with 17 bases between. CDR3 DNA sequence: TGTGCCAGCAGCGTCGAGGAGGTGGTTTTACACGAGCAGTACTTC. Translation: CASSVEEVVLHEQYF.

The chain joins TRBV9 to TRBJ2-3; D is ambiguous. The CDR3 loop spans 13 amino acids. The germline V gene has CDR1 SGDLS and CDR2 YYNGEE. V dropped 7 bases and J dropped 5 bases, with 14 bases sitting between them. The CDR3 coding sequence is TGTGCCAGCTGCCTAGTCTCGGGAGATACGCAGTATTTT. As protein: CASCLVSGDTQYF. Full variable domain (missing parts from reference TRBV9 and TRBJ2-3): DSGVTQTPKHLITATGQRVTLRCSPRSGDLSVYWYQQSLDQGLQFLIQYYNGEERAKGNILERFSAQQFPDLHSELNLSSLELGDSALYFCASCLVSGDTQYFGPGTRLTVL.

As for this clone: Other DNA sequences in this sample translate to the same CDR3. The chain couples TRBV27 to TRBJ1-6; TRBD1 is a possible D gene (6 bases). The germline V gene has CDR1 MNHEY and CDR2 SMNVEV (reference sequence). CDR3 length equals 14 residues. The V gene lost 3 bases and the J gene lost 9 bases, with 12 bases spanning the gap. CDR3 loop: CASSLGGRGSPLHF. As DNA, the CDR3 is TGTGCCAGCAGTTTGGGGGGGCGTGGTTCACCCCTCCACTTT.

V gene TRBV4-1 combines with J gene TRBJ2-3, with 8 positions matching TRBD1. CDR3 length equals 18 residues. Looked up from germline, CDR1 is MGHRA and CDR2 is YSYEKL. The trim removed 2 bases at V and 1 base at J, leaving 11 bases unmatched. The CDR3 reads CASSQLIATTGGTDTQYF. The CDR3 DNA reads as TGCGCCAGCAGCCAACTCATAGCGACGACAGGGGGCACAGATACGCAGTATTTT.

This chain links TRBV27 with TRBJ2-1; no reliable D call. Trimming pared 2 bases from V and 6 bases from J, leaving 8 bases between. This CDR3 contains 13 residues. CDR1 and CDR2 (germline): MNHEY, SMNVEV (reference sequence). The CDR3 protein is CASSLDPRNEQFF. The CDR3 DNA follows: TGTGCCAGCAGTTTAGACCCCCGCAATGAGCAGTTCTTC.

In the case of this clone: Distinct nucleotide sequences in the sample also encode this CDR3. The chain employs TRBV5-1 and TRBJ2-7, with D tentatively TRBD1 (6 bases). CDR3 length: 14 amino acids. Germline V lookup: CDR1 SGHRS, CDR2 YFSETQ. V dropped 5 bases and J dropped 0 bases, with 12 bases sitting between them. CDR3 loop: CASSLQGSSYEQYF. DNA of the CDR3: TGCGCCAGCAGTTTACAGGGAAGCTCCTACGAGCAGTACTTC.

The CDR3 loop is CASSFSGGRTDTQYF. Here the CDR3 DNA reads TGTGCCAGCAGTTTTAGCGGGGGGCGCACAGATACGCAGTATTTT. The chain employs TRBV27 and TRBJ2-3; TRBD2 aligns across 10 bases. Trimming took 3 bases from V and 1 from J; bases not matched to a gene: 1. Germline values: CDR1 MNHEY, CDR2 SMNVEV (reference sequence). CDR3 length: 15 amino acids.

This clone was seen more than once but under ten times. The V and J genes are TRBV18 and TRBJ2-1; 13 bases map to TRBD2. With V trimmed by 3 bases and J by 6 bases, 2 bases remained unmatched. CDR3 length equals 15 residues. Germline CDR1 reads KGHSH; CDR2 reads LQKENI. CDR3 sequence: CASSPGLAGVNEQFF. The CDR3 bases are TGTGCCAGCTCACCCGGACTAGCGGGAGTCAATGAGCAGTTCTTC. The whole variable domain, filled in from reference TRBV18 and TRBJ2-1, reads NAGVMQNPRHLVRRRGQEARLRCSPMKGHSHVYWYRQLPEEGLKFMVYLQKENIIDESGMPKERFSAEFPKEGPSILRIQQVVRGDSAAYFCASSPGLAGVNEQFFGPGTRLTVL.

The chain links TRBV11-3 to TRBJ2-6; D is unclear. In germline, CDR1 is SGHNT, CDR2 YENEEA. The CDR3 length is 18 residues. The germline V and J ends were trimmed by 5 bases and 0 bases, with 17 bases remaining between them. The CDR3 loop reads CASSSIKTPVSGANVLTF. CDR3 bases: TGTGCCAGCAGCAGTATAAAGACACCCGTCTCTGGGGCCAACGTCCTGACTTTC.

The chain links TRBV2 to TRBJ2-3, with D perhaps TRBD1 (7 bases). The germline gives CDR1 SNHLY, CDR2 FYNNEI. The CDR3 runs 16 residues. V was shortened by 6 bases and J by 3 bases, with 19 bases between the two germline ends. CDR3 loop: CASRIAGGGGTDTQYF. DNA of the CDR3: TGTGCCAGCAGGATAGCAGGGGGAGGAGGGACAGATACGCAGTATTTT.

The V call is TRBV5-4, the J call TRBJ2-1, with D perhaps TRBD2 (6 bases). Per germline, CDR1 SGHNT and CDR2 YYREEE (reference sequence). The CDR3 has 14 amino acids. Trimming took off 4 bases at V and 4 bases at J, with 12 bases between the two ends. The CDR3 bases are TGTGCCAGCAGCCCGGGACTCCCATACAATGAGCAGTTCTTC. Translated, it gives CASSPGLPYNEQFF.

The gene calls are TRBV19 and TRBJ1-1; D is ambiguous. Germline V lookup: CDR1 LNHDA, CDR2 SQIVND (reference sequence). The CDR3 extends over 13 amino acids. Trimming pared 5 bases from V and 1 base from J, leaving 8 bases between. The CDR3 region has the DNA TGTGCCAGTAGTGACCAGCAGAACACTGAAGCTTTCTTT. Encoded protein: CASSDQQNTEAFF.

The chain joins TRBV30 to TRBJ1-1; perhaps TRBD1 as D (5 bases). The CDR3 has 12 amino acids. Between the trimmed V and J ends, which lost 3 bases and 10 bases, there was a span of 15 bases. CDR1 and CDR2 from the germline V gene are GTSNPN and SVGIG (reference sequence). The CDR3 region is CAWREPGLPAFF. DNA of the CDR3: TGTGCCTGGAGGGAACCAGGGCTTCCAGCTTTCTTT.

In this sample, this clone turned up once. The rearrangement links TRBV18 to TRBJ2-7; D unresolved. V was clipped by 3 bases and J by 1 base, with 10 bases between them. The CDR3 runs 14 residues. Germline V gives CDR1 KGHSH, CDR2 LQKENI. CDR3 amino acids: CASSPPVGSYEQYF. CDR3 sequence (DNA): TGTGCCAGCTCACCCCCGGTGGGTTCCTACGAGCAGTACTTC.

The V and J genes are TRBV27 and TRBJ1-2; D gene uncertain. Germline loops: CDR1 MNHEY, CDR2 SMNVEV (reference sequence). V shed 7 bases and J shed 4 bases, with 10 bases lying between them. The CDR3 length is 12 residues. The CDR3 region has the DNA TGTGCCAGCACCGTATCCCTCTATGGCTACACCTTC. Amino acid sequence: CASTVSLYGYTF.

The CDR3 nucleotides read TGCGCCAGCAGCCAAGTAGCGGGAGGGCCCACCTACGAGCAGTACTTC. Encoded protein: CASSQVAGGPTYEQYF. The gene calls are TRBV4-1 and TRBJ2-7, with 11 bases lining up with TRBD2. CDR1 is MGHRA and CDR2 is YSYEKL in the germline V gene. V was pared by 1 base and J by 2 bases, with 4 bases of the junction left unmatched. The CDR3 spans 16 residues.

The chain has TRBV9 and TRBJ1-1; 8 positions agree with TRBD1. The length of the CDR3 is 16 residues. Germline V CDR1 and CDR2: SGDLS, YYNGEE. Trimming cost V 0 bases and J 5 bases; bases outside gene matches: 9. CDR3 sequence (DNA): TGTGCCAGCAGCGTAGGGGCAGGGGGCGCGGGAACTGAAGCTTTCTTT. Amino acid sequence: CASSVGAGGAGTEAFF.

Details on this clone: Other DNA sequences in the sample encode the same CDR3. The rearrangement joins TRBV9 to TRBJ2-4, with a tentative D call TRBD2 (5 bases). The germline CDR1 and CDR2 sequences are SGDLS and YYNGEE. Trimming took off 0 bases at V and 8 bases at J, with 9 bases between the two ends. There are 13 residues in the CDR3. The CDR3 sequence: CASSVGGSDIQYF. DNA for the CDR3: TGTGCCAGCAGCGTAGGGGGTAGCGACATTCAGTACTTC.

Note on this clone: This same CDR3 is encoded by further DNA sequences in the sample. The V call is TRBV20-1, the J call TRBJ1-1; D might be TRBD1 (5 bases). The V gene's germline CDR1 is DFQATT and CDR2 SNEGSKA (reference sequence). CDR3 size: 11 residues. V was shortened by 3 bases and J by 5 bases, with 7 bases between the two germline ends. CDR3 bases: TGCAGTGCTAGGGGGGGAACTGAAGCTTTCTTT. Its protein is CSARGGTEAFF.

This clone was picked up one time. This CDR3 is also generated by other DNA sequences in the sample. This chain uses TRBV28 with TRBJ2-5, with D possibly TRBD2 on 6 matching bases. The CDR3 is 14 amino acids. The germline V gene has CDR1 MDHEN and CDR2 SYDVKM. V lost 2 bases, J lost 1 base, and 8 bases lay in between. The CDR3 protein is CASSLGGSQETQYF. The CDR3 coding sequence is TGTGCCAGCAGTTTAGGAGGGTCCCAAGAGACCCAGTACTTC. Filled out from reference TRBV28 and TRBJ2-5, the complete variable domain reads DVKVTQSSRYLVKRTGEKVFLECVQDMDHENMFWYRQDPGLGLRLIYFSYDVKMKEKGDIPEGYSVSREKKERFSLILESASTNQTSMYLCASSLGGSQETQYFGPGTRLLVL.

This clone is a singleton in its sample. DNA of the CDR3: TGTGCCAGCAGTTACTCGGGACAGGGGTTCAACGAGCAGTACTTC. Protein sequence: CASSYSGQGFNEQYF. The gene calls are TRBV6-5 and TRBJ2-7, with TRBD1 matching 10 bases. The CDR3 contains 15 residues. Unmatched junction bases numbered 4, after V lost 0 bases and J lost 5 bases. In germline, CDR1 is MNHEY, CDR2 SVGAGI.